The clone carrying this TCR beta chain occurred many times. The antigen remains unidentified. The data stem from a study of early T cells in non-severe SARS-CoV-2 infection. Turning to the study itself: The authors sequenced bulk RNA from unsorted whole blood, leaving chains unpaired. Study-level findings and limits: A preference for anti-spike CD8 responses marked VDJdb matching, which missed private and CD4 specificities.

Individual cDNA molecules were tagged with unique molecular identifiers. TCRdb passed the 5' RACE reads through MiXCR, listing each CDR3 protein once. The sample carries about 92,000 distinct CDR3 sequences, 14% recorded once. The receptor comes from an adult who was a healthcare worker with PCR-confirmed SARS-CoV-2 infection or an uninfected control (not recorded which). Input material: whole blood.

The CDR3 sequence: CSVEVVGAGELFF. The CDR3 region has the DNA TGCAGCGTTGAAGTCGTGGGGGCTGGGGAGCTGTTTTTT. The chain couples TRBV29-1 to TRBJ2-2; D might be TRBD1 (6 bases). CDR1 SQVTM and CDR2 ANQGSEA come from the germline V gene. Trimming took 1 base from V and 8 from J, leaving 11 bases between them. The CDR3 sequence is 13 residues long.